The rows below give T cell receptor beta chains drawn from one sample of a study of blood T cell repertoires in COVID-19. Repertoires were generated with immunoSEQ multiplex PCR, while TCRdb's copy carries only in-frame clones and drops some. Of 200,000 to 250,000 clones in the sample, approximately 90% were seen once. Sample: peripheral blood. These receptors all stem from a young man with COVID-19, enrolled during active disease. CDR3s include the opening cysteine and the closing phenylalanine or tryptophan. The D gene is left open where the match is weak. Clone size is not always given. Where it is, it says once, few, many or a class for expanded clones.

cdr3_aa: CASSPGTESSYEQYF
cdr3_nt: TGTGCCAGCAGTCCTGGGACAGAGAGCTCCTACGAGCAGTACTTC
v_call: TRBV28
d_call: TRBD1
j_call: TRBJ2-7
clone_size: NA

cdr3_aa: CASSAGTGVGGELFF
cdr3_nt: TGTGCCAGTAGCGCCGGGACAGGGGTTGGCGGGGAGCTGTTTTTT
v_call: TRBV19
d_call: TRBD1
j_call: TRBJ2-2
clone_size: NA

cdr3_aa: CAWRGSGRGYQPQHF
cdr3_nt: TGTGCCTGGAGAGGATCGGGCAGGGGGTATCAGCCCCAGCATTTT
v_call: TRBV30
d_call: TRBD1
j_call: TRBJ1-5
clone_size: NA

cdr3_aa: CASSYELGGSYNEQFF
cdr3_nt: TGTGCCAGCAGTTACGAGCTTGGAGGCTCCTACAATGAGCAGTTCTTC
v_call: TRBV6-5
d_call: NA
j_call: TRBJ2-1
clone_size: once

cdr3_aa: CASSPGVNTEAFF
cdr3_nt: TGTGCCAGCAGCCCAGGGGTGAACACTGAAGCTTTCTTT
v_call: TRBV5-5
d_call: NA
j_call: TRBJ1-1
clone_size: NA

cdr3_aa: CASSRGHLNQETQYF
cdr3_nt: TGTGCCAGCAGCCGGGGACATCTTAATCAAGAGACCCAGTACTTC
v_call: TRBV11-1
d_call: NA
j_call: TRBJ2-5
clone_size: NA

cdr3_aa: CASSPTGQVNSPLHF
cdr3_nt: TGTGCCAGCAGTCCTACGGGACAAGTAAATTCACCCCTCCACTTT
v_call: TRBV27
d_call: NA
j_call: TRBJ1-6
clone_size: NA

cdr3_aa: CAWSAPPGLAVSAPYNEQFF
cdr3_nt: TGTGCCTGGAGTGCACCCCCGGGACTAGCGGTCTCAGCCCCCTACAATGAGCAGTTCTTC
v_call: TRBV30
d_call: TRBD2
j_call: TRBJ2-1
clone_size: NA

cdr3_aa: CASSRTGVQAFF
cdr3_nt: TGTGCCAGTAGTCGGACAGGGGTACAAGCTTTCTTT
v_call: TRBV19
d_call: TRBD1
j_call: TRBJ1-1
clone_size: NA

cdr3_aa: CATSRVSGGAGNEQFF
cdr3_nt: TGTGCCACCAGCAGAGTTTCAGGGGGCGCGGGGAATGAGCAGTTCTTC
v_call: TRBV15
d_call: TRBD1
j_call: TRBJ2-1
clone_size: NA

cdr3_aa: CASSLPGGLGEQYF
cdr3_nt: TGTGCCAGCAGCTTGCCGGGAGGCCTCGGGGAGCAGTACTTC
v_call: TRBV5-4
d_call: TRBD2
j_call: TRBJ2-7
clone_size: NA

cdr3_aa: CATSILGGEGTDTQYF
cdr3_nt: TGTGCCACCAGTATATTAGGGGGCGAGGGCACAGATACGCAGTATTTT
v_call: TRBV24-1
d_call: TRBD1
j_call: TRBJ2-3
clone_size: once

cdr3_aa: CASSLAGHRGADTQYF
cdr3_nt: TGCGCCAGCAGCTTGGCCGGACACAGGGGTGCAGATACGCAGTATTTT
v_call: TRBV5-1
d_call: TRBD1
j_call: TRBJ2-3
clone_size: NA

cdr3_aa: CATSRGLNEKLFF
cdr3_nt: TGTGCCACCTCCCGGGGACTTAATGAAAAACTGTTTTTT
v_call: TRBV14
d_call: NA
j_call: TRBJ1-4
clone_size: NA

cdr3_aa: CASSYSIGVGYGYTF
cdr3_nt: TGTGCCAGCAGTTACTCGATAGGGGTAGGCTATGGCTACACCTTC
v_call: TRBV6-5
d_call: NA
j_call: TRBJ1-2
clone_size: NA

cdr3_aa: CASSLRGTGYNEQFF
cdr3_nt: TGTGCCAGCAGTTTACGCGGGACAGGCTACAATGAGCAGTTCTTC
v_call: TRBV27
d_call: TRBD1
j_call: TRBJ2-1
clone_size: NA

cdr3_aa: CASSAQAANNEQFF
cdr3_nt: TGTGCCAGCAGCGCCCAAGCGGCTAACAATGAGCAGTTCTTC
v_call: TRBV11-3
d_call: NA
j_call: TRBJ2-1
clone_size: NA

cdr3_aa: CATGGGRYTEAFF
cdr3_nt: TGTGCGACGGGAGGGGGCAGATACACTGAAGCTTTCTTT
v_call: TRBV7-2
d_call: TRBD1
j_call: TRBJ1-1
clone_size: NA

cdr3_aa: CASSQATGTQEQFF
cdr3_nt: TGTGCCAGCAGCCAAGCAACCGGGACTCAAGAGCAGTTCTTC
v_call: TRBV3-1/TRBV3-2
d_call: NA
j_call: TRBJ2-1
clone_size: few

cdr3_aa: CASSFGGTDTQYF
cdr3_nt: TGTGCCAGCAGCTTCGGGGGCACAGATACGCAGTATTTT
v_call: TRBV7-2
d_call: NA
j_call: TRBJ2-3
clone_size: NA